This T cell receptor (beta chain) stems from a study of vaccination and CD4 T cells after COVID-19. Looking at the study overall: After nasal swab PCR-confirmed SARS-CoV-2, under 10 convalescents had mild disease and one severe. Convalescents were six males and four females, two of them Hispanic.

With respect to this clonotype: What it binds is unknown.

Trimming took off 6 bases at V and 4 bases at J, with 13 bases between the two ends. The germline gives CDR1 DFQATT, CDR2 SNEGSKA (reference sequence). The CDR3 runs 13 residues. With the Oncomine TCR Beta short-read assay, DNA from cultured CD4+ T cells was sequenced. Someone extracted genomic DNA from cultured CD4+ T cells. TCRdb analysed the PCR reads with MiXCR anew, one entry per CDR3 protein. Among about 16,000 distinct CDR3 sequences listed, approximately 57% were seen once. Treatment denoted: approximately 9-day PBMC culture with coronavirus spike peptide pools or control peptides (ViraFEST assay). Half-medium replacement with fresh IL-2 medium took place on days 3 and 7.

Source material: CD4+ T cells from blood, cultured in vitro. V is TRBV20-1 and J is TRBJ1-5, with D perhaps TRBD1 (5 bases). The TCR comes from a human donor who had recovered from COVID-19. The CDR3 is CSARGDLNQPQHF. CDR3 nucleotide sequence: TGCAGTGCCCGGGGCGATCTTAATCAGCCCCAGCATTTT.